These T cell receptor beta chains were read from a single sample in a study of early stage breast cancer tumors. Clones were sequenced by immunoSEQ multiplex PCR, and TCRdb holds only the in-frame ones, with some missing. The sample shows about 11,000 clones, about 80% of them seen only once. Sequenced sample: breast tumor tissue. All receptors come from a person aged 70 to 79 with breast cancer. The CDR3 runs from the conserved cysteine through the conserved F or W. A D gene is named only where the DNA matches it firmly. The size field is filled for only some rows; it gives once, few, many or a size class.

- TRBJ1-1 - TRBV15 CATSRDVNTEAFF TGTGCCACCAGCAGAGATGTAAACACTGAAGCTTTCTTT
- TRBJ2-2 TRBD2 TRBV7-3 CASSFGLAGGPNTGELFF TGTGCCAGCAGCTTCGGACTAGCGGGAGGGCCGAACACCGGGGAGCTGTTTTTT
- TRBJ1-5 - TRBV6-6 CASSYLGATRQPQHF TGTGCCAGCAGTTACCTGGGGGCGACGCGGCAGCCCCAGCATTTT
- TRBJ1-1 - TRBV5-1 CASSLGGVAEAFF TGCGCCAGCAGCTTGGGGGGGGTGGCTGAAGCTTTCTTT
- TRBJ1-1 - TRBV30 CAWSSHVKTEAFF TGTGCCTGGAGTAGCCACGTTAAAACTGAAGCTTTCTTT
- TRBJ1-1 - TRBV5-1 CASSHPGTGGNMGEAFF TGCGCCAGCAGCCATCCCGGGACGGGAGGAAATATGGGTGAAGCTTTCTTT
few TRBJ2-1 TRBD2 TRBV7-2 CASSPRPRLAGQQFF TGTGCCAGCAGCCCAAGGCCCAGACTAGCGGGACAGCAGTTCTTC
few TRBJ2-6 - TRBV25-1 CASENSGANVLTF TGTGCCAGTGAGAACTCTGGGGCCAACGTCCTGACTTTC
- TRBJ2-1 - TRBV19 CASSISSTIYNEQFF TGTGCCAGTAGTATCTCTAGCACTATTTACAATGAGCAGTTCTTC
- TRBJ2-7 - TRBV12-2 CASRFRTGSSYEQYF TGTGCAAGTCGCTTTCGGACAGGGAGCTCCTACGAGCAGTACTTC
- TRBJ1-6 TRBD1 TRBV7-8 CASSLDGTGVSSPLHF TGTGCCAGCAGCTTAGATGGGACAGGGGTCAGTTCACCCCTCCACTTT
- TRBJ1-2 - TRBV5-4 CASSLAGNYGYTF TGTGCCAGCAGCTTGGCCGGGAACTATGGCTACACCTTC
once TRBJ2-7 TRBD1 TRBV27 CASSLGPPGQGARNEQYF TGTGCCAGCAGTTTAGGACCCCCGGGACAGGGGGCGAGGAACGAGCAGTACTTC
once TRBJ2-7 - TRBV18 CASSGRSSGTSYEQYF TGTGCCAGCTCAGGACGGAGTAGCGGCACCTCCTACGAGCAGTACTTC
- TRBJ2-1 TRBD2 TRBV6-4 CASRGKLAGGDEQFF TGTGCCAGCAGGGGTAAATTAGCGGGGGGGGATGAGCAGTTCTTC
few TRBJ2-3 - TRBV27 CASLATVGTDTQYF TGTGCCAGCCTAGCGACGGTGGGTACAGATACGCAGTATTTT
once TRBJ2-5 TRBD2 TRBV5-1 CASSKTGTSEETQYF TGCGCCAGCAGCAAGACCGGGACTAGTGAAGAGACCCAGTACTTC
- TRBJ2-6 TRBD1 TRBV5-4 CASSLGGTGPSGANVLTF TGTGCCAGCAGCTTGGGGGGGACAGGGCCATCTGGGGCCAACGTCCTGACTTTC
- TRBJ2-3 - TRBV10-1 CASSEDRISTDTQYF TGCGCCAGCAGTGAGGACAGAATTAGCACAGATACGCAGTATTTT
- TRBJ2-3 - TRBV7-2 CASRDRGGTDTQYF TGTGCCAGCAGAGACCGAGGGGGTACGGATACGCAGTATTTT
- TRBJ2-5 - TRBV14 CASSPRGSVAQETQYF TGTGCCAGCAGCCCACGCGGGTCGGTAGCTCAAGAGACCCAGTACTTC
- TRBJ2-3 - TRBV4-2 CASSLPRGAADTDTQYF TGTGCCAGCAGCCTCCCGCGTGGGGCGGCTGACACAGATACGCAGTATTTT
- TRBJ2-7 - TRBV11-2 CASSLLLGHSEEQYF TGTGCCAGCAGCTTACTTCTGGGGCACTCCGAAGAGCAGTACTTC
- TRBJ2-3 - TRBV30 CAWGLPGADTQYF TGTGCCTGGGGCCTTCCGGGGGCAGATACGCAGTATTTT
- TRBJ2-2 TRBD1 TRBV19 CASSIQGANTGELFF TGTGCCAGTAGTATACAGGGGGCGAACACCGGGGAGCTGTTTTTT
once TRBJ2-3 - TRBV6-5 CASSYSRLPDTQYF TGTGCCAGCAGTTACTCCAGACTGCCGGATACGCAGTATTTT
- TRBJ1-4 - TRBV27 CASSLYGLDEKLFF TGTGCCAGCAGTTTATATGGACTTGATGAAAAACTGTTTTTT
- TRBJ2-2 - TRBV7-3 CASRSTDTGELFF TGTGCCAGCAGGAGTACTGACACCGGGGAGCTGTTTTTT
- TRBJ1-2 - TRBV5-1 CASSFTPTVNYGYTF TGCGCCAGCAGCTTTACTCCGACAGTTAACTATGGCTACACCTTC
- TRBJ2-1 TRBD1 TRBV5-1 CASSSTGVGLDEQFF TGCGCCAGCAGCTCCACAGGGGTAGGGTTGGATGAGCAGTTCTTC
- TRBJ2-3 - TRBV11-2 CASSLDGDTDTQYF TGTGCCAGCAGCTTAGACGGGGACACAGATACGCAGTATTTT
once TRBJ2-3 TRBD2 TRBV5-1 CASSIGTSVSVTDTQYF TGCGCCAGCAGCATAGGGACTAGCGTTTCGGTCACAGATACGCAGTATTTT
- TRBJ2-7 - TRBV25-1 CASSRQAEQYF TGTGCCAGCTCAAGACAGGCCGAGCAGTACTTC
- TRBJ2-7 TRBD1 TRBV6-5 CASSSGTGSYEQYF TGTGCCAGCAGTTCCGGGACAGGGTCCTACGAGCAGTACTTC
- TRBJ1-6 TRBD1 TRBV5-8 CASSLGQGGNSPLHF TGTGCCAGCAGCTTGGGACAGGGGGGAAATTCACCCCTCCACTTT
- TRBJ2-5 - TRBV29-1 CSVGTVQETQYF TGCAGCGTCGGGACTGTACAAGAGACCCAGTACTTC
- TRBJ1-5 TRBD1 TRBV9 CASSTGTGGQPQHF TGTGCCAGCAGCACGGGGACAGGCGGTCAGCCCCAGCATTTT
once TRBJ1-1 - TRBV6-1 CASSDGRRGGEAFF TGTGCCAGCAGTGACGGGCGGAGGGGTGGTGAAGCTTTCTTT
- TRBJ1-1 - TRBV9 CASSVTDENTEAFF TGTGCCAGCAGCGTGACAGACGAGAACACTGAAGCTTTCTTT
- TRBJ2-7 - TRBV5-5 CASSHNERAGKEQYF TGTGCCAGCAGCCATAACGAGCGGGCAGGGAAAGAGCAGTACTTC